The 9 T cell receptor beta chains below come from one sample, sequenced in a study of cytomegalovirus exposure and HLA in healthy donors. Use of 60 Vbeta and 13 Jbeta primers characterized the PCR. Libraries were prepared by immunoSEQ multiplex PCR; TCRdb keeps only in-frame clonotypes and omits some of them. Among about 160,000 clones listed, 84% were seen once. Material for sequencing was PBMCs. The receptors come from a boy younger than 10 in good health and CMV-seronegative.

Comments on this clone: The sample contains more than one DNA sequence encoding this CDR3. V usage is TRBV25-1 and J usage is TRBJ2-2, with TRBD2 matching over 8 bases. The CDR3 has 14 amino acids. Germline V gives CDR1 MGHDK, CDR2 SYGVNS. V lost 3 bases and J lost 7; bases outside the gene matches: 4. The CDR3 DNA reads TGTGCCAGCAGTGAGCCGACTAGCGACGGGGAGCTGTTTTTT. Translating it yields CASSEPTSDGELFF.

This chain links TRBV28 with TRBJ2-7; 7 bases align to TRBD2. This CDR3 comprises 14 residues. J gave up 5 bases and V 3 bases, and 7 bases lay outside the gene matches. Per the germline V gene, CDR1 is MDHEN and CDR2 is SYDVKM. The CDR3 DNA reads TGTGCCAGCAGTTTGGGCGGGAGAGGAGACGAGCAGTACTTC. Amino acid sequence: CASSLGGRGDEQYF.

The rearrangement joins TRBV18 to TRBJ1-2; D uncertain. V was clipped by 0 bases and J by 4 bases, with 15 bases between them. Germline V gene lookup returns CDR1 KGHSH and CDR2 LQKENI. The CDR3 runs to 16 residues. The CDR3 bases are TGTGCCAGCTCACCACCTTCCACGGGTGAGGGCTATGGCTACACCTTC. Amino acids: CASSPPSTGEGYGYTF.

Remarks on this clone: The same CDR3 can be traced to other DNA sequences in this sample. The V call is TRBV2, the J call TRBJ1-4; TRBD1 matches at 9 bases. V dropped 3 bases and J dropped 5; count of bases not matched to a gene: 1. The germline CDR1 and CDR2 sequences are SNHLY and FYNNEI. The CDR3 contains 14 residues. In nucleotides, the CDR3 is TGTGCCAGCAGTGAGGACAGGGGAAATGAAAAACTGTTTTTT. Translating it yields CASSEDRGNEKLFF.

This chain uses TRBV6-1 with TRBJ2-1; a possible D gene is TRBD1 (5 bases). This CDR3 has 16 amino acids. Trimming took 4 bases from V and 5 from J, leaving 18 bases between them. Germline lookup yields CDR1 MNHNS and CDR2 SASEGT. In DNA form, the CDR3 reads TGTGCCAGCAGTGCCCTCCCCCGAGACAGACACAATGAGCAGTTCTTC. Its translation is CASSALPRDRHNEQFF.

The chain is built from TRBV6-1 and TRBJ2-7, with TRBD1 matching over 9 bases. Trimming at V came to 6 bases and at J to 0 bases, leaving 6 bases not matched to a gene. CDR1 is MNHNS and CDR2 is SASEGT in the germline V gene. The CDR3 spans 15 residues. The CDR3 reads CASSRDRVSSYEQYF. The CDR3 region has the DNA TGTGCCAGCAGCCGGGACAGGGTTAGCTCCTACGAGCAGTACTTC.

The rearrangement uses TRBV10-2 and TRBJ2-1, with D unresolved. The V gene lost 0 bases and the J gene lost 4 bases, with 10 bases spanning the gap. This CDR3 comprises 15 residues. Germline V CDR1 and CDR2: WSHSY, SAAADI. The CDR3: CASSESSEAYNEQFF. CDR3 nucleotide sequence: TGCGCCAGCAGTGAGTCTTCCGAGGCATACAATGAGCAGTTCTTC.

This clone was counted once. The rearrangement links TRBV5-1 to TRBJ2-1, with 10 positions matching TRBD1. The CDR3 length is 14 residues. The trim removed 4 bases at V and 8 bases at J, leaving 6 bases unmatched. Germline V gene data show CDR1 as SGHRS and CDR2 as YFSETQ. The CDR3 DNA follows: TGCGCCAGCAGCCCCGGGACAGGGGATTATGAGCAGTTCTTC. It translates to CASSPGTGDYEQFF.

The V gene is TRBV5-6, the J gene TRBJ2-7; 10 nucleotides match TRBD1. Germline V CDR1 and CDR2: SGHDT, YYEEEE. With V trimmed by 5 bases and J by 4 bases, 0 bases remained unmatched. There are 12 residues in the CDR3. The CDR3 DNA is TGTGCCAGCAGGGGACAGGGGTACGAGCAGTACTTC. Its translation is CASRGQGYEQYF.